This T cell receptor beta chain was recovered during a study of T-cell memory formation after mild COVID-19 (dated by TCRdb to 2020 to 2023). For the wider study: TCR sequence clusters from the two donors were largely donor specific. In a couple of donors, T-cell clones that expanded and contracted after mild COVID-19 were followed by sequencing TCRalpha and TCRbeta repertoires longitudinally. The cohort comprised two young, previously healthy adult volunteers, one female and one male.

Study-level results and caveats: Clones that contracted from day 15 to 85 showed balanced CD4/CD8 phenotypes, whereas a second wave of clones that expanded from day 15 to 37 leaned towards CD4+. Contracting CD4+ clones were located mainly in the CM and EM memory subsets, whereas CD8+ clones were found to be enriched in EMRA. Only a couple of mild cases were covered in the study, and larger cohorts including severe cases with pre-infection samples were considered necessary. SARS-CoV-2 specificity was not confirmed for the second-wave clones peaking on day 37. Some responding clones were detected in pre-infection memory, which suggested that pre-existing cross-reactive memory T cells had joined the SARS-CoV-2 response.

Via the germline V gene (reference sequence), CDR1 is SGHAT and CDR2 FQDESV. Trimming costs V 5 bases and J 2 bases, and their ends lie 13 bases apart. The CDR3 spans 14 residues, from the cysteine through the phenylalanine. The DNA shown is the 42-base CDR3, in frame from base 1. Of note for this clonotype: It lacks a known antigen. Within one base of it there is no much larger clone, and no base qualities were kept.

TCRdb shows the sequencer as Illumina NovaSeq 6000. TCRalpha and TCRbeta cDNA libraries were built by 5'RACE with constant-segment primers, adding sample barcodes and unique molecular identifiers. Trizol reagent was used to extract RNA from every sample. Libraries were amplified in two PCR steps, with a second sample barcode and Illumina TruSeq adapters added in the second step. Sequencing of the libraries was done on an Illumina NovaSeq, producing 2 x 150 bp paired-end reads. As for the original processing: Reads were demultiplexed and collapsed into UMI-guided consensus sequences with migec v1.2.7. Using mixcr v2.1.11, UMI consensuses were aligned to TRA and TRB V and J templates and then assembled into clonotypes. A clonotype was counted as expanded or contracted only if both edgeR and NoisET called the change significant, with noise models trained on biological replicates. edgeR calls used a false discovery rate-adjusted p below 0.01 and a log2 fold-change threshold of 1. As an exploratory analysis of dynamics, max-normalized trajectories of the 1000 most abundant clonotypes were examined by PCA with hierarchical clustering. Separately sequenced CD4+ and CD8+ repertoires were used to assign a CD4 or CD8 phenotype to each responding clone. TCRdb applied fastp at Q25 and MiXCR to the public reads, then kept only in-frame beta chains. CDR3 protein duplicates are merged, each entry listing the most common genes and DNA. The V and J calls and clone size are TCRdb's, not the authors'. Present in this sample are 110,000 to 150,000 distinct CDR3 sequences, 20% to 25% of which were seen just once. Roughly a quarter of the sample goes to the ten largest clones.

Ficoll-Paque density gradient centrifugation was used to isolate PBMCs. Recombination connected TRBV11-1 to TRBJ2-7, and TRBD1 may be the D gene, going by 7 matching bases. Sequenced: PBMCs or a T cell subset sorted from them (not recorded which). This TCR came from an adult woman who had mild COVID-19 (a few samples of this study predate the infection). The sample titles of this study are shuffled in the database, so cell type and time point are left out; the donor was told from shared clones. The CDR3: CASSPGRGAYEQYF. The DNA sequence is given as TGTGCCAGCAGCCCGGGCAGGGGGGCCTACGAGCAGTACTTC.